This TCR beta chain came from a study of blood T cell repertoires in COVID-19. Study context: Researchers got acute and convalescent COVID-19 samples from the United States, Italy and Spain. Sources were T cells, B-cell-depleted T cells, or PBMCs; the material itself was cDNA or gDNA.

CDR3 size: 14 residues. Trimming cost V 6 bases and J 3 bases; bases outside gene matches: 5. The germline CDR1 and CDR2 sequences are MNHEY and SVGAGI. Under the authors' procedure: Counts of nucleated cells, estimated from reference gene primer amplification, were obtained. Sequencing was performed with immunoSEQ multiplex PCR; in TCRdb, only in-frame clones are kept and a portion is missing. D and trimming come from the DNA, and the V and J calls and clone size come from that table. The sample yields more than 85,000 clones, 91% seen once. The rearrangement links TRBV6-5 to TRBJ2-1, with TRBD2 matching 7 bases. The sequenced material came from peripheral blood. The sequence derives from a man between 60 and 70 years old with acute or convalescent COVID-19. Here the CDR3 DNA reads TGTGCCAGCAGCCGGGGACTACTCTACAATGAGCAGTTCTTC. This translates into CASSRGLLYNEQFF.